The 2 T cell receptor beta chains reported below all come from one sample, sequenced in a study of human T cells and chemical hapten exposure. From the RACE reads, TCRdb called clonotypes with MiXCR, one entry per CDR3 protein. The sample records under 300,000 distinct CDR3 sequences, approximately 7.5% being singletons. Time point defined: pre-sensitization, week 0. Documented treatment: therapeutic diphenylcyclopropenone sensitization with weekly scalp DPC. The specimen comprised whole blood, sampled in connection with sensitization to the hapten diphenylcyclopropenone (DPC). Every receptor here comes from a man aged 18 to 30 with alopecia areata. Some clones in this sample may be carry-over from other donors' samples.

The chain carries TRBV6-5 and TRBJ1-1; 8 nucleotides match TRBD1. With V trimmed by 2 bases and J by 7 bases, 3 bases remained unmatched. The CDR3 extends over 13 amino acids. Germline lookup yields CDR1 MNHEY and CDR2 SVGAGI. The CDR3 reads CASSYDRGGEAFF. CDR3 coding DNA: TGTGCCAGCAGTTACGACAGGGGTGGTGAAGCTTTCTTT.

This clonotype appeared a few times. CDR3 region: CASSLQGSYNSPLHF. The CDR3 nucleotides read TGTGCCAGCAGCTTACAGGGCTCCTATAATTCACCCCTCCACTTT. The V gene is TRBV7-3, the J gene TRBJ1-6; a possible D gene is TRBD1 (5 bases). V shed 2 bases and J shed 0 bases, with 5 bases lying between them. This CDR3 is 15 amino acids long. The germline V gene encodes CDR1 SGHTA and CDR2 FQGTGA.